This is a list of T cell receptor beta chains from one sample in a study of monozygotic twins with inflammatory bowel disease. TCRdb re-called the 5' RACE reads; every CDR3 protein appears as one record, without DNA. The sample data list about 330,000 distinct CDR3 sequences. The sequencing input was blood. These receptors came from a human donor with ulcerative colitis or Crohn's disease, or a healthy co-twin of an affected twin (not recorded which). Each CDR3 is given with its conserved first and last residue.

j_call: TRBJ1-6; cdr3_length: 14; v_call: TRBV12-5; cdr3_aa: CASGPPAANSPLHF
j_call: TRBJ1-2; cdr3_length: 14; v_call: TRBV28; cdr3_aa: CASTHMGQGEGYTF
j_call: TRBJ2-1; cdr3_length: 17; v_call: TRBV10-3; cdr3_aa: CAISSRGGDWIYNEQFF
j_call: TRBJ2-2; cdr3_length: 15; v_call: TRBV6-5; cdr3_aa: CASSYVAGAGGELFF
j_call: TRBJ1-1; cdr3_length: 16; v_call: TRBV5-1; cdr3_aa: CASSSTGGGTNTEAFF
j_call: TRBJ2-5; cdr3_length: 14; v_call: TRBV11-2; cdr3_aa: CASSLDRITETQYF
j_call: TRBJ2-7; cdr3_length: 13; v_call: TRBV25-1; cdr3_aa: CASSDSETYEQYF
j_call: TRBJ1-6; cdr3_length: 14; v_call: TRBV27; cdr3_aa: CASSRQGRESPLHF
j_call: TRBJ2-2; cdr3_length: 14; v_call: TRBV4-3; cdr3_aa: CASSRDSNTGELFF
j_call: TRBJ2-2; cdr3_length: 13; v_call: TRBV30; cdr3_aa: CAWSGPGTGELFF
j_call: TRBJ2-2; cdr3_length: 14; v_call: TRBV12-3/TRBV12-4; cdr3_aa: CASRRVRDTGELFF
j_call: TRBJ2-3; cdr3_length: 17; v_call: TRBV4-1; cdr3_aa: CASSQPSSGRSPDTQYF
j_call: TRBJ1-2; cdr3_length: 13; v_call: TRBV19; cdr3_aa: CASSIRVFYGYTF
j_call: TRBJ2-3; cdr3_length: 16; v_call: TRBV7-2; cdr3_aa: CASSLNGGEGTDTQYF
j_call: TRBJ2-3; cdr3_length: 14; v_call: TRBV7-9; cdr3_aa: CASNDRGRTDTQYF
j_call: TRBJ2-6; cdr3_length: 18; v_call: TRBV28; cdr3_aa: CASRIQGGLHSGANVLTF
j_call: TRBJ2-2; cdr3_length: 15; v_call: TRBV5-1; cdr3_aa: CASSLNAENTGELFF
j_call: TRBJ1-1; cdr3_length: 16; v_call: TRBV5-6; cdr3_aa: CASSPGTGTVNTEAFF
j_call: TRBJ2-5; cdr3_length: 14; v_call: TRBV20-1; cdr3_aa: CSARGRGGIETQYF
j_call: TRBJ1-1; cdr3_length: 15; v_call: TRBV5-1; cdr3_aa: CASSGGQGVRTEAFF
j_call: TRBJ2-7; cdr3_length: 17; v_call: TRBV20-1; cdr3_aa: CSARSRDRGLSLGEQYF
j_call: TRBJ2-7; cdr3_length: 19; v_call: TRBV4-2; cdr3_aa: CASSPLSQEHSGSSYEQYF
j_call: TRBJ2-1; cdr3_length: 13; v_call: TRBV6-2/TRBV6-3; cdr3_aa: CASSWNRGNEQFF
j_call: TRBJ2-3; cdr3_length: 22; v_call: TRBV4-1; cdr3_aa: CASSQDPSRASHRFPSTDTQYF
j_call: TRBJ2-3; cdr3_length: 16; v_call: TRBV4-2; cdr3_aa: CASSQALAGSTDTQYF
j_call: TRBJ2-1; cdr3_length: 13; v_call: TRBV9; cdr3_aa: CASSSILGYEQFF
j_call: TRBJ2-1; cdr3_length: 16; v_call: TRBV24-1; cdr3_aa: CATSDPGASGGNEQFF
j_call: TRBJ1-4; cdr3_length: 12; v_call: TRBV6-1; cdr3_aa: CASSERSTTLFF
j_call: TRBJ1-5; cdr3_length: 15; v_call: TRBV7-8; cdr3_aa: CASSSNRQSDQPQHF
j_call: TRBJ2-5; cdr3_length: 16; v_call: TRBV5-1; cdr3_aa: CASSLEPGLAEETQYF
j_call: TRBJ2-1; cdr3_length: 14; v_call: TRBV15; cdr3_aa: CATSRDNGDNEQFF